This record looks at one T cell receptor beta chain sequence and its context. Deletions cut 6 bases from V and 3 bases from J, with 15 bases between. CDR3 length: 14 amino acids. Germline V gene data show CDR1 as SGHVS and CDR2 as FQNEAQ. The source of the sample is a study of T cells after somatic rescue of genetic block. Some clones are missing from TCRdb's copy, which holds only in-frame ones; the method was immunoSEQ multiplex PCR. Of 70,000 to 95,000 clones listed, more than 80% are singletons. This chain connects TRBV7-8 to TRBJ2-7; no clear D gene. The source is a young woman. Sequencing used peripheral blood mononuclear cells (PBMCs). DNA of the CDR3: TGTGCCAGCAGTAGGACGGCAGCGAACTACGAGCAGTACTTC. This gives the protein CASSRTAANYEQYF.